These 24 T cell receptor beta chains share one sample of origin, sequenced in a study of post-analysis software for immune sequencing data. Which antigens these TCRs recognize remains unknown. TCR beta cDNA libraries had unique molecular identifiers. TCRdb re-derived calls from the PCR reads in MiXCR, one entry per CDR3 protein. There are around 500,000 distinct CDR3 sequences in the sample; 34% occur only once, and around 6.1% lies in the top ten. Study-wide results and limits: Patients used a handful of TRBV segments, including TRBV5-6, TRBV5-1 and TRBV20-1, more often than controls.

Input material: blood. Source of these receptors: a girl aged 2-17 years with multiple sclerosis.

J is TRBJ2-4 and V is TRBV11-2, with TRBD1 matching over 7 bases. This CDR3 is 13 amino acids long. Germline lookup yields CDR1 SGHAT and CDR2 FQNNGV. The J segment lost 13 bases and the V segment lost 1 base, leaving 7 bases of the junction unmatched. CDR3 residues: CASSLVTGREQYF. The DNA for the CDR3 is TGTGCCAGCAGCTTAGTGACAGGGAGAGAGCAGTACTTC.

This chain uses TRBV5-1 with TRBJ1-1; D is unresolved. This CDR3 spans 15 amino acids. From germline, CDR1 is SGHRS and CDR2 YFSETQ. With 4 bases removed from V and 0 bases from J, the gap between germline ends came to 13 bases. The DNA of the CDR3 is TGCGCCAGCAGCGCGGTTAGGTCCCTGAACACTGAAGCTTTCTTT. It specifies CASSAVRSLNTEAFF.

The chain carries TRBV5-5 and TRBJ1-2; a weak D match, TRBD1 (5 bases). V was clipped by 4 bases and J by 1 base, with 14 bases between them. This CDR3 spans 15 amino acids. Germline assignment: CDR1 SGHKS and CDR2 YYEKEE (reference sequence). In nucleotides, the CDR3 is TGTGCCAGCAGCAGGCGACAGACCGTTAACTATGGCTACACCTTC. This encodes CASSRRQTVNYGYTF. Combining the CDR3 with reference TRBV5-5 and TRBJ1-2 gives the whole variable domain DAGVTQSPTHLIKTRGQQVTLRCSPISGHKSVSWYQQVLGQGPQFIFQYYEKEERGRGNFPDRFSARQFPNYSSELNVNALLLGDSALYLCASSRRQTVNYGYTFGSGTRLTVV.

This chain connects TRBV10-3 to TRBJ1-1; possible D gene TRBD1, 5 bases. CDR1 is ENHRY, CDR2 SYGVKD, per germline. V shed 3 bases and J shed 4 bases, with 15 bases lying between them. The CDR3 consists of 15 residues. The CDR3 is CAISDVGPGSTEAFF. The CDR3 nucleotides are TGTGCCATCAGTGATGTGGGGCCAGGGTCCACTGAAGCTTTCTTT.

This clonotype has more than one count but fewer than ten. This chain links TRBV4-1 with TRBJ2-1; D is possibly TRBD2 (6 bases). The CDR3 loop spans 13 amino acids. Trimming removed 1 base from V and 11 bases from J, with 12 bases in between. Germline lookup yields CDR1 MGHRA and CDR2 YSYEKL. CDR3 loop: CASSQVPRGKQFF. CDR3 bases: TGCGCCAGCAGCCAAGTCCCGCGGGGAAAGCAGTTCTTC.

This clonotype was found a few times. The chain has TRBV5-6 and TRBJ2-1, with 7 bases identical to TRBD2. CDR1 and CDR2 (germline): SGHDT, YYEEEE. Trimming took 4 bases from V and 5 from J; bases not matched to a gene: 6. The CDR3 length is 14 residues. CDR3: CASSGWGLHNEQFF. CDR3 DNA sequence: TGTGCCAGCAGCGGGTGGGGACTACACAATGAGCAGTTCTTC.

This clonotype has more than one count but fewer than ten. The chain has TRBV4-1 and TRBJ1-4; D gene ambiguous. Trimming took off 2 bases at V and 0 bases at J, with 7 bases between the two ends. CDR1 and CDR2 (germline): MGHRA, YSYEKL. The CDR3 runs 15 residues. The CDR3 DNA is TGCGCCAGCAGCCAATTTCCGGCAACTAATGAAAAACTGTTTTTT. This sequence encodes CASSQFPATNEKLFF.

This clonotype has just one count. The V gene is TRBV27, the J gene TRBJ2-5; 8 bases fit TRBD2. J lost 5 bases, V lost 1 base, and 6 bases had no gene match. The CDR3 loop spans 15 amino acids. Germline loops: CDR1 MNHEY, CDR2 SMNVEV (reference sequence). The CDR3 nucleotides are TGTGCCAGCAGTTTATTCGGGGGGGCATATGAGACCCAGTACTTC. It codes for CASSLFGGAYETQYF.

This clonotype was recorded at least ten times. The chain uses TRBV7-3 and TRBJ2-7; D not resolved. The CDR3 loop spans 13 amino acids. Germline V gives CDR1 SGHTA, CDR2 FQGTGA. V was cut by 3 bases and J by 1 base, with 7 bases left in between. CDR3 DNA sequence: TGTGCCAGCAGCTTTGGGCAGTCCTACGAGCAGTACTTC. This translates into CASSFGQSYEQYF.

This clonotype has only a few counts. This chain connects TRBV7-2 to TRBJ1-2, with D maybe TRBD1 (6 bases). Per germline, CDR1 SGHTA and CDR2 FQGNSA. With 2 bases removed from V and 5 bases from J, the gap between germline ends came to 9 bases. The CDR3 is 13 amino acids. CDR3 amino acids: CASSLRTEYGYTF. The CDR3 DNA is TGTGCCAGCAGCTTAAGGACAGAGTATGGCTACACCTTC.

With respect to this clonotype: Germline and junction disagree at one end, which may indicate a read error. This chain joins TRBV6-5 and TRBJ1-1; D gene uncertain. The CDR3 is 13 residues long. The germline CDR1 and CDR2 sequences are MNHEY and SVGAGI. Written as DNA, the CDR3 is TGTGTCAGCAGGCAAGCGGTATCCACTGAAGCTTTCTTT. Translation: CVSRQAVSTEAFF.

The chain carries TRBV11-2 and TRBJ2-2; TRBD2 is a possible D gene (7 bases). The CDR3 is made up of 16 amino acids. V lost 7 bases to trimming and J lost 7 bases, with 22 bases between them. Per the germline V gene, CDR1 is SGHAT and CDR2 is FQNNGV. The CDR3 sequence is CASTSLKGGPIGELFF. CDR3 DNA: TGTGCCAGCACCTCATTAAAGGGGGGGCCTATCGGGGAGCTGTTTTTT.

This CDR3 is CASSPAGEKLFF. The CDR3 region has the DNA TGCGCCAGCAGCCCGGCAGGAGAAAAACTGTTTTTT. The genes are TRBV5-1 and TRBJ1-4, with D unresolved. The V gene lost 4 bases and the J gene lost 8 bases, with 9 bases spanning the gap. The CDR3 runs to 12 residues. From germline, CDR1 is SGHRS and CDR2 YFSETQ.

The J gene is TRBJ2-3, the V gene TRBV20-1; no reliable D call. V gave up 4 bases and J gave up 1 base, with 15 bases separating them. The CDR3 runs 15 residues. Germline V lookup: CDR1 DFQATT, CDR2 SNEGSKA (reference sequence). The CDR3 bases are TGCAGTGCTAACACAATTTTAGGAGGCACAGATACGCAGTATTTT. It translates to CSANTILGGTDTQYF.

In its sample, this clonotype was seen a few times. The chain couples TRBV12-3 or TRBV12-4 to TRBJ2-7; 11 bases agree with TRBD2. The last part of the DNA fits TRBJ2-5 better; the J call may be wrong. This CDR3 contains 16 residues. The CDR3 sequence is CASSRTSGSSGETQYF. The CDR3 bases are TGTGCCAGCAGCCGGACTAGCGGGTCCTCCGGGGAGACCCAGTACTTC.

V usage is TRBV29-1 and J usage is TRBJ2-3; possibly TRBD1 for D (6 bases). V was cut by 6 bases and J by 2 bases, with 12 bases left in between. The CDR3 length is 13 residues. Germline V gives CDR1 SQVTM, CDR2 ANQGSEA. For the CDR3, the DNA is TGCAGCGTGAAGAGACAGGACACAGATACGCAGTATTTT. Amino acid sequence: CSVKRQDTDTQYF.

The chain couples TRBV20-1 to TRBJ1-2, with a weak D call TRBD1 (6 bases). The V gene's germline CDR1 is DFQATT and CDR2 SNEGSKA (reference sequence). CDR3 length: 16 amino acids. The V and J ends lost 2 bases and 6 bases respectively, with 22 bases between them. The CDR3 is CSARSDRYRGFNGYTF. CDR3 bases: TGCAGTGCTAGATCGGATCGTTATAGGGGGTTCAATGGCTACACCTTC.

The chain couples TRBV29-1 to TRBJ1-1, with 8 bases lining up with TRBD1. With V trimmed by 7 bases and J by 3 bases, 7 bases remained unmatched. The germline V gene has CDR1 SQVTM and CDR2 ANQGSEA. CDR3 length: 13 amino acids. CDR3 DNA sequence: TGCAGCGGGACAGGGTTGTTCGACACTGAAGCTTTCTTT. Its protein is CSGTGLFDTEAFF.

The CDR3 DNA is TGTGCCAGCAGTTACTTCGGGGTCAGTAACGAGCAGTACTTC. Translation gives CASSYFGVSNEQYF. The chain employs TRBV6-5 and TRBJ2-7, with a possible D match to TRBD2 (5 bases). This CDR3 is built from 14 residues. Trimming left V 1 base short and J 5 bases short, with 12 bases between. Germline CDR1 and CDR2: MNHEY and SVGAGI.

The sample holds a few counts of this clonotype. This chain joins TRBV24-1 and TRBJ2-1; possibly TRBD1 for D (6 bases). Germline-derived CDR1 and CDR2 are KGHDR and SFDVKD. This CDR3 spans 15 amino acids. V lost 6 bases and J 2 bases, leaving 13 bases between the germline ends. The CDR3 sequence: CATSSQGSTYNEQFF. The CDR3 DNA reads TGTGCCACCAGTTCACAGGGCAGCACCTACAATGAGCAGTTCTTC.

This chain connects TRBV20-1 to TRBJ1-2; 8 bases line up with TRBD1. This CDR3 comprises 14 residues. CDR1 DFQATT and CDR2 SNEGSKA come from the germline V gene (reference sequence). J was trimmed by 0 bases and V by 5 bases; bases with no gene match: 5. In DNA, the CDR3 is TGCAGTGCTGCACAGGGGGGAGCTAACTATGGCTACACCTTC. It codes for CSAAQGGANYGYTF.

At least ten counts were recorded for this clonotype. The chain links TRBV12-3 or TRBV12-4 to TRBJ1-2; the match to TRBD1 covers 8 bases. The CDR3 is 14 residues long. Trimming took 5 bases from V and 4 from J; bases not matched to a gene: 6. CDR3 sequence reads: CASSRDRRIYGYTF. For the CDR3, the DNA is TGTGCCAGCAGTCGGGACAGGAGAATCTATGGCTACACCTTC.

In this sample, this clonotype turned up a few times. This chain links TRBV6-5 with TRBJ1-4; D ambiguous. Trimming took off 6 bases at V and 8 bases at J, with 13 bases between the two ends. The germline V gene encodes CDR1 MNHEY and CDR2 SVGAGI. The CDR3 has 13 residues. In nucleotides, the CDR3 is TGTGCCAGCAGCTCCCGGGCCTCGGAAAAACTGTTTTTT. This gives the protein CASSSRASEKLFF.

As for this clonotype: The junction and the germline gene differ at one end; a read error may be behind it. The chain has TRBV5-1 and TRBJ1-5, with TRBD1 as a possible D gene (5 bases). The CDR3 totals 15 residues. The germline V gene encodes CDR1 SGHRS and CDR2 YFSETQ. The CDR3: CAGSLSVGGNQPQHF. CDR3 sequence (DNA): TGCGCCGGCAGCTTGAGCGTGGGGGGTAATCAGCCCCAGCATTTT.